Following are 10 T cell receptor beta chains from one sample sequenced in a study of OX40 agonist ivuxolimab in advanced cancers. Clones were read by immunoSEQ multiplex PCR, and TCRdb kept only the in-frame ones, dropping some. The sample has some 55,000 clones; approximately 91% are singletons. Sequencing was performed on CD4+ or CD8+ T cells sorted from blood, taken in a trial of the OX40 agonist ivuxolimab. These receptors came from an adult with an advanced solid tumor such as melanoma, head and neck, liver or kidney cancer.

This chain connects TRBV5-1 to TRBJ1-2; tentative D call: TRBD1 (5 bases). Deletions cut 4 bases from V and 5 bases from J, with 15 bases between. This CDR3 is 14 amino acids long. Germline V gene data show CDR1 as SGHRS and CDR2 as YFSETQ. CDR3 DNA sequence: TGCGCCAGCAGCGAGCAGGGAATTGCGTATGGCTACACCTTC. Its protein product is CASSEQGIAYGYTF.

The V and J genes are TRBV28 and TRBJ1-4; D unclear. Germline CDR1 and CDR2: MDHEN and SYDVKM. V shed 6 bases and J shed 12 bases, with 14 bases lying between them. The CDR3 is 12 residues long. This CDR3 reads CASSTNLSELFF. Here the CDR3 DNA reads TGTGCCAGCAGCACTAATTTGTCGGAACTGTTTTTT.

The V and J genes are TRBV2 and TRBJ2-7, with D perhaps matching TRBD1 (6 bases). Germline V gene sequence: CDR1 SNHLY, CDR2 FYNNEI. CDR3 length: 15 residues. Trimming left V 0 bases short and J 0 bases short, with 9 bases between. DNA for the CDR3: TGTGCCAGCAGTGAAGCCCAGGGACACTCCTACGAGCAGTACTTC. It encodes CASSEAQGHSYEQYF.

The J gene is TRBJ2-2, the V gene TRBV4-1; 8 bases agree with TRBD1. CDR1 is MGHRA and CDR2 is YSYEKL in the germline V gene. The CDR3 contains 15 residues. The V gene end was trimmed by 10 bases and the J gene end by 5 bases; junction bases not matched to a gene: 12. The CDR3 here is CAIGPRTGKTGELFF. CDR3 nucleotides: TGCGCCATCGGGCCCAGGACAGGGAAGACCGGGGAGCTGTTTTTT.

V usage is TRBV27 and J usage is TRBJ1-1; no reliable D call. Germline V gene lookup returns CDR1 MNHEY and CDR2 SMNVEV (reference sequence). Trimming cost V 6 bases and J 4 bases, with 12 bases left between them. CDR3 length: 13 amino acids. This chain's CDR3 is CASSRNPSTEAFF. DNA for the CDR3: TGTGCCAGCAGCAGAAACCCTAGCACTGAAGCTTTCTTT.

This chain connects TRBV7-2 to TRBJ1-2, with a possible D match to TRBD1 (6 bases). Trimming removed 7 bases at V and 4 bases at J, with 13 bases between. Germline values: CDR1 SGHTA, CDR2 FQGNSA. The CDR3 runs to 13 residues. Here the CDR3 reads CASTPDRRYGYTF. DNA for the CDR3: TGTGCCAGCACGCCAGACAGGCGCTATGGCTACACCTTC.

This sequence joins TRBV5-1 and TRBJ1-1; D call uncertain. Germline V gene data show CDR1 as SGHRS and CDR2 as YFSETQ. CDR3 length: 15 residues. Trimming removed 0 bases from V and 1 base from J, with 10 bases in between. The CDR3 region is CASSLVPGQNTEAFF. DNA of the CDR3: TGCGCCAGCAGCTTGGTGCCCGGGCAGAACACTGAAGCTTTCTTT.

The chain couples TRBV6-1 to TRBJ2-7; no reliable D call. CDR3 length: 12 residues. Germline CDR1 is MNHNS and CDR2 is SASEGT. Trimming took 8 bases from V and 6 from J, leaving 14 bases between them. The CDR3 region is CASGLFFSEQYF. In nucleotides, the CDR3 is TGTGCCAGCGGCCTCTTCTTCTCCGAGCAGTACTTC.

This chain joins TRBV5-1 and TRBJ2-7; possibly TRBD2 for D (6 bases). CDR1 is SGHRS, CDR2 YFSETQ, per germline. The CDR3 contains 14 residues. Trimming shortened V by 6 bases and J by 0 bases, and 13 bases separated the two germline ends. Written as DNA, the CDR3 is TGCGCCAGCACTCTAATCGGGAGCTCCTACGAGCAGTACTTC. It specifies CASTLIGSSYEQYF.

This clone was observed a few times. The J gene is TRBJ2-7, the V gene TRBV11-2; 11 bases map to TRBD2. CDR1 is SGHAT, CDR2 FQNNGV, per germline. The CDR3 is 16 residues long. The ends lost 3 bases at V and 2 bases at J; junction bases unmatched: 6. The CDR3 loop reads CASSFPSGGRTYEQYF. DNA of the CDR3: TGTGCCAGCAGCTTCCCTAGCGGGGGGCGCACCTACGAGCAGTACTTC.